This is a list of T cell receptor beta chains from one sample in a study of blood T cell repertoires in COVID-19. Clones were sequenced by immunoSEQ multiplex PCR, and TCRdb holds only the in-frame ones, with some missing. The top ten hold under 3% of the sample, which has about 100,000 clones, approximately 88% seen once. Sample: peripheral blood. All receptors come from a human donor in a cohort sampled during active COVID-19. The CDR3 runs from the conserved cysteine through the conserved F or W. The order of the fields is D gene, J gene, clone size, V gene, CDR3 protein, CDR3 DNA. D genes are given only for firm matches. The size of a clone is reported for some rows only, either as once, few or many, or as a class for expanded clones.

d_call: TRBD2
j_call: TRBJ2-3
clone_size: few
v_call: TRBV7-9
cdr3_aa: CASRGLAGEPAADTQYF
cdr3_nt: TGTGCCAGCAGAGGACTAGCGGGAGAGCCCGCGGCAGATACGCAGTATTTT

d_call: TRBD1
j_call: TRBJ1-1
clone_size: NA
v_call: TRBV6-5
cdr3_aa: CASSYETGVAEAFF
cdr3_nt: TGTGCCAGCAGTTATGAGACAGGGGTCGCTGAAGCTTTCTTT

d_call: NA
j_call: TRBJ1-1
clone_size: NA
v_call: TRBV28
cdr3_aa: CASSSGGTPTEAFF
cdr3_nt: TGTGCCAGCAGTTCGGGGGGGACCCCCACTGAAGCTTTCTTT

d_call: NA
j_call: TRBJ1-1
clone_size: NA
v_call: TRBV27
cdr3_aa: CASSEDGVNTEAFF
cdr3_nt: TGTGCCAGCAGCGAGGACGGGGTGAACACTGAAGCTTTCTTT

d_call: TRBD2
j_call: TRBJ2-1
clone_size: NA
v_call: TRBV19
cdr3_aa: CASSIGGGSYNEQFF
cdr3_nt: TGTGCCAGTAGTATAGGGGGGGGTTCCTACAATGAGCAGTTCTTC

d_call: TRBD2
j_call: TRBJ2-3
clone_size: NA
v_call: TRBV10-1
cdr3_aa: CASSGVGLAGSIDTQYF
cdr3_nt: TGCGCCAGCAGTGGGGTAGGACTAGCGGGGTCTATAGATACGCAGTATTTT

d_call: TRBD1
j_call: TRBJ1-6
clone_size: NA
v_call: TRBV10-2
cdr3_aa: CASHDWDRGSAYNSPLHF
cdr3_nt: TGCGCCAGCCATGATTGGGACAGGGGGTCGGCCTATAATTCACCCCTCCACTTT

d_call: NA
j_call: TRBJ1-5
clone_size: NA
v_call: TRBV2
cdr3_aa: CASSEGAYGAQPQHF
cdr3_nt: TGTGCCAGCAGTGAAGGGGCCTATGGGGCCCAGCCCCAGCATTTT

d_call: TRBD1
j_call: TRBJ1-2
clone_size: NA
v_call: TRBV19
cdr3_aa: CASSMAGQGSGYTF
cdr3_nt: TGTGCCAGTAGTATGGCCGGACAGGGGAGCGGCTACACCTTC

d_call: NA
j_call: TRBJ2-1
clone_size: NA
v_call: TRBV9
cdr3_aa: CASSTDVGSSYNEQFF
cdr3_nt: TGTGCCAGCAGCACCGACGTGGGGAGCTCCTACAATGAGCAGTTCTTC

d_call: NA
j_call: TRBJ2-3
clone_size: NA
v_call: TRBV29-1
cdr3_aa: CSATAYSGSTDTQYF
cdr3_nt: TGCAGCGCCACAGCCTATAGTGGTAGCACAGATACGCAGTATTTT

d_call: NA
j_call: TRBJ2-5
clone_size: NA
v_call: TRBV5-5
cdr3_aa: CASSLGGGVTQETQYF
cdr3_nt: TGTGCCAGCAGCTTAGGAGGGGGCGTCACCCAAGAGACCCAGTACTTC

d_call: TRBD1
j_call: TRBJ2-5
clone_size: NA
v_call: TRBV5-1
cdr3_aa: CASRTRQGIIETQYF
cdr3_nt: TGCGCCAGCAGGACCCGACAGGGAATCATAGAGACCCAGTACTTC

d_call: NA
j_call: TRBJ1-2
clone_size: NA
v_call: TRBV2
cdr3_aa: CASSEEGVGYTF
cdr3_nt: TGTGCCAGCAGTGAAGAAGGGGTTGGCTACACCTTC

d_call: NA
j_call: TRBJ2-7
clone_size: NA
v_call: TRBV5-6
cdr3_aa: CASSYGTPSYEQYF
cdr3_nt: TGTGCCAGCAGCTACGGGACACCTTCCTACGAGCAGTACTTC

d_call: TRBD2
j_call: TRBJ2-3
clone_size: NA
v_call: TRBV5-1
cdr3_aa: CASSLSAGGLTDTQYF
cdr3_nt: TGCGCCAGCAGCTTATCCGCGGGAGGCCTCACAGATACGCAGTATTTT

d_call: TRBD1
j_call: TRBJ1-1
clone_size: NA
v_call: TRBV5-1
cdr3_aa: CASSSTGTGWEAFF
cdr3_nt: TGCGCCAGCAGTTCGACCGGGACAGGGTGGGAAGCTTTCTTT

d_call: TRBD2
j_call: TRBJ2-2
clone_size: NA
v_call: TRBV3-1/TRBV3-2
cdr3_aa: CASSQEAKRGNTGELFF
cdr3_nt: TGTGCCAGCAGCCAAGAAGCCAAGCGGGGGAACACCGGGGAGCTGTTTTTT

d_call: NA
j_call: TRBJ1-1
clone_size: NA
v_call: TRBV7-9
cdr3_aa: CASSPPGRHVNTEAFF
cdr3_nt: TGTGCCAGCAGCCCCCCTGGGAGGCATGTGAACACTGAAGCTTTCTTT

d_call: TRBD1
j_call: TRBJ1-1
clone_size: few
v_call: TRBV6-5
cdr3_aa: CASSYGGTGETEAFF
cdr3_nt: TGTGCCAGCAGTTACGGGGGGACAGGGGAGACTGAAGCTTTCTTT

d_call: TRBD2
j_call: TRBJ2-3
clone_size: NA
v_call: TRBV10-1
cdr3_aa: CASSGGLANTDTQYF
cdr3_nt: TGCGCCAGCAGTGGGGGACTAGCGAACACAGATACGCAGTATTTT

d_call: TRBD2
j_call: TRBJ2-7
clone_size: NA
v_call: TRBV7-3
cdr3_aa: CASSLTEGGEQYF
cdr3_nt: TGTGCCAGCAGCTTAACCGAGGGAGGGGAGCAGTACTTC